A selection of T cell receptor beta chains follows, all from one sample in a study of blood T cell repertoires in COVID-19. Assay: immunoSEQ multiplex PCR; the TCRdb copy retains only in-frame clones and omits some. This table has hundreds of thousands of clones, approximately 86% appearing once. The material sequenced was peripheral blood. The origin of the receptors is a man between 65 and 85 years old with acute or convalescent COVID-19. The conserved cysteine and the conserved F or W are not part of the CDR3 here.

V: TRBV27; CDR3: ASSMGLAETDTQY
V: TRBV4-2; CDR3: ASSQEGPGRGSNQPQH
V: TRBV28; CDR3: ASIQVNRAGEQY
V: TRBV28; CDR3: ASNSNSGNTIY
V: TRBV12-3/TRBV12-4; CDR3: ASSLSYYEQY
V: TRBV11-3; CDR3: ASSLSGDSPLH
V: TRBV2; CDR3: ASSVGGEYGYT
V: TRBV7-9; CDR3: ASSRLRGSGANVLT
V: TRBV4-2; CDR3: ASSQRTEAF
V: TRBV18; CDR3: ASSPDRDPPYEQY
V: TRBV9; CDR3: ASSQRGAPGNTIY
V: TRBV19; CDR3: ASQALRNSPLH
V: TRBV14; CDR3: ASSLQPGRGPEAF
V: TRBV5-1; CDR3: ASTLRGSLPGTQY
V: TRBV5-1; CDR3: ASSNTPTGDYGYT
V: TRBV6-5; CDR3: ASSTWDSYEQY
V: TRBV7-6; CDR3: ASSLERVPGNEQF
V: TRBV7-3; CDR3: ASSADRASYNEQF
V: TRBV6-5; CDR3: ASSRTARETQY
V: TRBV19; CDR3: ASSIRTGGDEQF
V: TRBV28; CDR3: ASSSSKGTDSNQPQH
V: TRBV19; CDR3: ASTLTGLMNTEAF
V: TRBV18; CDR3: ASSPLGGRRWTNTGELF
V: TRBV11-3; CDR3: ASSLDRANTQGLYCVGLY
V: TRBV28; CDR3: ASSFRSLIEKLF
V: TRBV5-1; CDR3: ASRHSRDSASGGYT
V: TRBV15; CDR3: ATSRARGFSGNTIY
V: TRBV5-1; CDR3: ASSGGSAYNEQF
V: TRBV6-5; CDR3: ASSYPGRTEAF
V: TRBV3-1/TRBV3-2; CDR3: ASSQTVGDQPQH
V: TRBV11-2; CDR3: ASTQWDIDTGELF
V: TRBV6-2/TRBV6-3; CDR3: ASSEPTGGTASRNQPQH
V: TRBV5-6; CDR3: ASSLTDRSRFSYGYT
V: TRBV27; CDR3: ASSSGRLYGYT
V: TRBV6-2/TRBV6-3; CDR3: ASSTPSLAYEQY
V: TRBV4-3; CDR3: ASSHEWSRVKDTQY
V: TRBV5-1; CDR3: ASSPGLGTQETQY
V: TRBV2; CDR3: ASRASANTGELF
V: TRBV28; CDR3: ASSFSSGAYEQY
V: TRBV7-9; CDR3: ASSLDLNNSPLH
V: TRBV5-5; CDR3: ASSLWDRGTEAF
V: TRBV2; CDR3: ASSVRQGTEAF
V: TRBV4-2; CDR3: AIARGGGSSGANVLT
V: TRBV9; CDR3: ASSFSLGDEKLF
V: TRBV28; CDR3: ASSLWRPGEKLF
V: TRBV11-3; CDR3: ASSGGRENIQY
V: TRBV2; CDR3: ASSETGLEKLF
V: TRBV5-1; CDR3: ASSLARESVHTEAF
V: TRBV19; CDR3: ASSIGLDFSSTDTQY
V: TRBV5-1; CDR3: ASSLGPGNQPQH
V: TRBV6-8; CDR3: ASSYSNWTGDPPYEQY
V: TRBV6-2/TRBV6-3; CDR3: ASSYSAGAPYEQY
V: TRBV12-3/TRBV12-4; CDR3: ASSFSTEAF
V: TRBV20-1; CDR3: SARDGVGYT
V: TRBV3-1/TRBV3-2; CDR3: ASSQGTLRNEQF
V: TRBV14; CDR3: ASSPGLSPYNEQF
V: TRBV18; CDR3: ASSSGTSSGNTIY